This TCR beta chain was observed in a study of breast tumors, draining lymph nodes, adjacent tissues. Study-level findings and limits: Most tumor T cells seemingly derive from lymph node, then expand in tumor. That most tumor T cells come from lymph nodes remained unproven.

This clonotype was seen at least ten times. Its antigen remains unidentified. V lost 1 base and J 1 base, leaving 9 bases between the germline ends. CDR1 and CDR2 from the germline V gene are SGHNT and YENEEA. CDR3 length: 15 residues. Breast cancer patients provided tissue from their axillary draining lymph nodes. Each CDR3 protein is one row after TCRdb ran MiXCR on the multiplex PCR reads. The sample contains 270,000 or so distinct CDR3 sequences, around 30% of which appear only once. This receptor was identified in a female donor with breast cancer. Some clones in this sample may be carry-over from other donors' samples. This chain connects TRBV11-3 to TRBJ2-3; maybe TRBD2 (6 bases). Source material: axillary lymph node tissue. As DNA, the CDR3 is TGTGCCAGCAGCTTAGGCGGGGTTCGCACAGATACGCAGTATTTT. The encoded protein is CASSLGGVRTDTQYF. Full variable domain (missing parts from reference TRBV11-3 and TRBJ2-3): EAGVVQSPRYKIIEKKQPVAFWCNPISGHNTLYWYLQNLGQGPELLIRYENEEAVDDSQLPKDRFSAERLKGVDSTLKIQPAELGDSAVYLCASSLGGVRTDTQYFGPGTRLTVL.